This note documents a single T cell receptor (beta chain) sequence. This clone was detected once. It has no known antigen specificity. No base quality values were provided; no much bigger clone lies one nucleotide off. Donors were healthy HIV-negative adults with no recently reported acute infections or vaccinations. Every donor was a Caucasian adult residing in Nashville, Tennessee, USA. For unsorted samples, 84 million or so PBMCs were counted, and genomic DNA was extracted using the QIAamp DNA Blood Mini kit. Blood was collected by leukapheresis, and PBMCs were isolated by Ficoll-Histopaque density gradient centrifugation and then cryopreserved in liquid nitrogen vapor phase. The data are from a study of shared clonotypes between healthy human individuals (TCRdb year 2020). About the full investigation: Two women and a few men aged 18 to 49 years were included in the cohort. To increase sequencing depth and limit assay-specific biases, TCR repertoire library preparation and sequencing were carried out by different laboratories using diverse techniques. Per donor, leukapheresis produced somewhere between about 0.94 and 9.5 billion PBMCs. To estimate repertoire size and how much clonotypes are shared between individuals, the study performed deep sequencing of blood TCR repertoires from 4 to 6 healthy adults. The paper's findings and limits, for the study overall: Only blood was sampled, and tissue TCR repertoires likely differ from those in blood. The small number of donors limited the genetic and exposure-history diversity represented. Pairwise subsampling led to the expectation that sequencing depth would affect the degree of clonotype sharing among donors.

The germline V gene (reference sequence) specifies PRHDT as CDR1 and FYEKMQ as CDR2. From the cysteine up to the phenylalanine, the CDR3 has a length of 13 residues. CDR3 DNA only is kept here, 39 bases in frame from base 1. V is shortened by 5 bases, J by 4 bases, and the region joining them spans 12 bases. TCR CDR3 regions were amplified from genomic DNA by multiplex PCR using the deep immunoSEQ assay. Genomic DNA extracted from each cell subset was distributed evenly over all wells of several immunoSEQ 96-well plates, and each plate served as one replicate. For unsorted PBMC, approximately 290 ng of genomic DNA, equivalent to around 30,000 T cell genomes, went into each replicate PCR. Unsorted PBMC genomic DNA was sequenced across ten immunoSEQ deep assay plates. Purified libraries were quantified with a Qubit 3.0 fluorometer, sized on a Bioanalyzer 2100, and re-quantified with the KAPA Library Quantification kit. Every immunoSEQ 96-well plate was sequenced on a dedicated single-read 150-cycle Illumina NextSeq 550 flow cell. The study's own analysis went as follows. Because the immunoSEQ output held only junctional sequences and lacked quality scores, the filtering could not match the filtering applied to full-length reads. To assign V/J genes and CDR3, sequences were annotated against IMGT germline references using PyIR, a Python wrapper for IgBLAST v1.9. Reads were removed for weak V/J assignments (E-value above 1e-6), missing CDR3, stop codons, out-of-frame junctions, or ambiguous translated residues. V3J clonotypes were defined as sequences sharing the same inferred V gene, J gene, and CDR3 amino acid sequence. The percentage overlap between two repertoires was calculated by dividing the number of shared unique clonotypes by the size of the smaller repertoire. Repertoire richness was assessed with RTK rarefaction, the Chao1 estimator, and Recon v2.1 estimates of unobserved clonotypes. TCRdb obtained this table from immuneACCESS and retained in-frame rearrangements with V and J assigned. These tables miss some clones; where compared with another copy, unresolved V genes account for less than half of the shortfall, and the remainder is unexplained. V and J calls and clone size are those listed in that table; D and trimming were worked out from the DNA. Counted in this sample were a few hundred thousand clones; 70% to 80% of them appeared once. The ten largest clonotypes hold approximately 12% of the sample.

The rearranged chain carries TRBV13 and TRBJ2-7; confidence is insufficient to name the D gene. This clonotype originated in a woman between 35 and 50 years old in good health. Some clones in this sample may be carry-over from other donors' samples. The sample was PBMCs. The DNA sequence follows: TGTGCCAGCAGCGTCTGGGGTGGATACGAGCAGTACTTC. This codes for CASSVWGGYEQYF.